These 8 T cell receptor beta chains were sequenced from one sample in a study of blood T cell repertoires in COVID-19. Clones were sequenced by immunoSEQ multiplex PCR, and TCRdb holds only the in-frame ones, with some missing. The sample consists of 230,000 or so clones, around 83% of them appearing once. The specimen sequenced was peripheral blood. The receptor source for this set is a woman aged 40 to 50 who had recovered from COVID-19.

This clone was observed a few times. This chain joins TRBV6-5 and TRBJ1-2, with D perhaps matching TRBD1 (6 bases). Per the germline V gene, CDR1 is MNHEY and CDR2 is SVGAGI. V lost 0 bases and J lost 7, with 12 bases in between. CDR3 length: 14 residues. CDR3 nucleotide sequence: TGTGCCAGCAGTTACTCCACAGGGTGGACTGGCTACACCTTC. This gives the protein CASSYSTGWTGYTF.

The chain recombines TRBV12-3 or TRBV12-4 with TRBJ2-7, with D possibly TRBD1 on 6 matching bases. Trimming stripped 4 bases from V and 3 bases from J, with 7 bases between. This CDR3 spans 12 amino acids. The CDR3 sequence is CASSWTVYEQYF. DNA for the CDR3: TGTGCCAGCAGTTGGACAGTCTACGAGCAGTACTTC.

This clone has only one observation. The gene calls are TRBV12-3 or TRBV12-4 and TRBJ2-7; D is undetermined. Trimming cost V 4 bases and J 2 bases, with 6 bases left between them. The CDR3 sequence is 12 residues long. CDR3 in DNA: TGTGCCAGCAGTTATTCCACCTACGAGCAGTACTTC. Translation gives CASSYSTYEQYF.

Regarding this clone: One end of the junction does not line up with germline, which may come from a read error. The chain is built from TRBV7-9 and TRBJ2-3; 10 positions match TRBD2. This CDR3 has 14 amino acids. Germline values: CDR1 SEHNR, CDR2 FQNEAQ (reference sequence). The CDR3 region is CASSLAGARDTQYF. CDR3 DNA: TGTGCCAGCAGCCTAGCGGGGGCGAGGGATACGCAGTATTTT.

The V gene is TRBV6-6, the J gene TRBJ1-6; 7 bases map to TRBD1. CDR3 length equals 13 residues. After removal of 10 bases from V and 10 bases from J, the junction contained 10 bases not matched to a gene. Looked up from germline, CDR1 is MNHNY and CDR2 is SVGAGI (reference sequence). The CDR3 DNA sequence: TGTGCCACCCTAACAGGGGTAGGATCACCCCTCCACTTT. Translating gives CATLTGVGSPLHF.

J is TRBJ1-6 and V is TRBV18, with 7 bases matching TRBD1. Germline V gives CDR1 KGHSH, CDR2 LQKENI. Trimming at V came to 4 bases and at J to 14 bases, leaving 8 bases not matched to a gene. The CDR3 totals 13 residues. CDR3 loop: CASSLTGEQTLHF. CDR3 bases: TGTGCCAGCTCACTAACAGGGGAGCAGACCCTCCACTTT.

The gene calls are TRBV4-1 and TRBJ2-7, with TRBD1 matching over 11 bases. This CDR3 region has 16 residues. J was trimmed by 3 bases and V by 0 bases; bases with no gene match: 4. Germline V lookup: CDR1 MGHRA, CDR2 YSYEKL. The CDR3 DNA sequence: TGCGCCAGCAGCCAAGATCCGGGACAGGGGGTCTACGAGCAGTACTTC. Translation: CASSQDPGQGVYEQYF.

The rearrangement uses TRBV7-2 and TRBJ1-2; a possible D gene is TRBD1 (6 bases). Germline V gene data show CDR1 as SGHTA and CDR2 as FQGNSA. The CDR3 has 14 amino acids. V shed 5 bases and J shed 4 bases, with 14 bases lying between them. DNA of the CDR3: TGTGCCAGCAGCGTACAGGGTGGTAGCTATGGCTACACCTTC. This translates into CASSVQGGSYGYTF.